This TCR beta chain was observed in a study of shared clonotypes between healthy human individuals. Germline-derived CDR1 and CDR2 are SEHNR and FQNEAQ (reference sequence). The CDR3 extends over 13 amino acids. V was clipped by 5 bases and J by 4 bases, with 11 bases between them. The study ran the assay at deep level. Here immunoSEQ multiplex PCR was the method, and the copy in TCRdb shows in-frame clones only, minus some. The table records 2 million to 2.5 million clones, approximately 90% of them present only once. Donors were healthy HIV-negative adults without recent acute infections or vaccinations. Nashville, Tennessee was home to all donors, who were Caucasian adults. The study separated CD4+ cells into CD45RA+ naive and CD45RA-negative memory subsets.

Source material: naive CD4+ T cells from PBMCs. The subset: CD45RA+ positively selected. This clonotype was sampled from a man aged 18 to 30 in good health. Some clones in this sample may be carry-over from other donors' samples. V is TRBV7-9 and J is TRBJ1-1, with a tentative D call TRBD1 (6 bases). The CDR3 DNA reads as TGTGCCAGCAGCCAACAGGGAGTCACTGAAGCTTTCTTT. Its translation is CASSQQGVTEAFF.